These T cell receptor beta chains were read from a single sample in a study of T cell repertoires in cytomegalovirus infection. A single record per CDR3 protein comes from TCRdb applying MiXCR to the reads. The sample shows roughly 720,000 distinct CDR3 sequences, roughly a third of them seen only once. The sample consisted of PBMCs. The receptors derive from a human donor in good health (CMV status not recorded). Some clones in this sample may be carry-over from other donors' samples. Each CDR3 is given with its conserved first and last residue. The D gene is left open where the match is weak. The size of a clone is reported for some rows only, either as once, few or many, or as a class for expanded clones.

CDR3 length: 14; D gene: .; clone size: .; J gene: TRBJ1-2; V gene: TRBV15; CDR3 protein: CATSRDGGVYGYTF; CDR3 DNA: TGTGCCACCAGCAGAGATGGGGGGGTATATGGCTACACCTTC
CDR3 length: 14; D gene: .; clone size: few; J gene: TRBJ2-6; V gene: TRBV19; CDR3 protein: CASYATSGANVLTF; CDR3 DNA: TGTGCCAGCTATGCCACCTCTGGGGCCAACGTCCTGACTTTC
CDR3 length: 17; D gene: TRBD2; clone size: few; J gene: TRBJ2-1; V gene: TRBV28; CDR3 protein: CASSLAPQAGAYNEQFF; CDR3 DNA: TGTGCCAGCAGTTTAGCCCCACAAGCGGGAGCCTACAATGAGCAGTTCTTC
CDR3 length: 15; D gene: .; clone size: .; J gene: TRBJ2-1; V gene: TRBV5-6; CDR3 protein: CASSLGLGLRNEQFF; CDR3 DNA: TGTGCCAGCAGCTTGGGTCTGGGTCTACGGAATGAGCAGTTCTTC
CDR3 length: 16; D gene: .; clone size: .; J gene: TRBJ2-1; V gene: TRBV3-1; CDR3 protein: CASSQRRSGGPDEQFF; CDR3 DNA: TGTGCCAGCAGCCAAAGACGCAGTGGGGGTCCCGATGAGCAGTTCTTC
CDR3 length: 17; D gene: .; clone size: once; J gene: TRBJ2-6; V gene: TRBV9; CDR3 protein: CASRQGGLGSGANVLTF; CDR3 DNA: TGTGCCAGCCGTCAGGGGGGCCTCGGCTCTGGGGCCAACGTCCTGACTTTC
CDR3 length: 17; D gene: .; clone size: few; J gene: TRBJ2-7; V gene: TRBV14; CDR3 protein: CASSQDRRTPGPYEQYF; CDR3 DNA: TGTGCCAGCAGCCAAGATCGAAGGACCCCCGGGCCCTACGAGCAGTACTTC
CDR3 length: 15; D gene: .; clone size: .; J gene: TRBJ2-2; V gene: TRBV28; CDR3 protein: CASSSNLAGTGELFF; CDR3 DNA: TGTGCCAGCAGTTCGAACCTGGCAGGGACCGGGGAGCTGTTTTTT
CDR3 length: 12; D gene: .; clone size: .; J gene: TRBJ2-1; V gene: TRBV6-5; CDR3 protein: CASSYVGGEQFF; CDR3 DNA: TGTGCCAGCAGTTACGTGGGAGGTGAGCAGTTCTTC
CDR3 length: 16; D gene: TRBD2; clone size: .; J gene: TRBJ2-7; V gene: TRBV7-4; CDR3 protein: CASSSGLAETIYEQYF; CDR3 DNA: TGTGCCAGCAGCTCGGGACTAGCGGAGACTATCTACGAGCAGTACTTC
CDR3 length: 15; D gene: TRBD1; clone size: few; J gene: TRBJ1-1; V gene: TRBV10-3; CDR3 protein: CAISTKQGANTEAFF; CDR3 DNA: TGTGCCATCAGTACAAAACAGGGGGCGAACACTGAAGCTTTCTTT
CDR3 length: 16; D gene: .; clone size: once; J gene: TRBJ1-2; V gene: TRBV28; CDR3 protein: CASSARVLLPNYGYTF; CDR3 DNA: TGTGCCAGCAGTGCGCGGGTTCTCCTCCCTAACTATGGCTACACCTTC
CDR3 length: 16; D gene: TRBD1; clone size: few; J gene: TRBJ2-7; V gene: TRBV5-1; CDR3 protein: CASGKATGANSYEQYF; CDR3 DNA: TGCGCCAGCGGTAAAGCAACAGGGGCCAACTCCTACGAGCAGTACTTC
CDR3 length: 12; D gene: .; clone size: few; J gene: TRBJ1-1; V gene: TRBV19; CDR3 protein: CASSIWGHEAFF; CDR3 DNA: TGTGCCAGTAGTATTTGGGGACACGAAGCTTTCTTT
CDR3 length: 14; D gene: .; clone size: once; J gene: TRBJ1-1; V gene: TRBV5-5; CDR3 protein: CASSLDGVGREAFF; CDR3 DNA: TGTGCCAGCAGCTTGGACGGCGTCGGCAGAGAAGCTTTCTTT
CDR3 length: 16; D gene: .; clone size: .; J gene: TRBJ2-5; V gene: TRBV7-6; CDR3 protein: CASSNPTGVGGETQYF; CDR3 DNA: TGTGCTAGCAGCAATCCCACCGGGGTTGGGGGAGAGACCCAGTACTTC
CDR3 length: 15; D gene: TRBD2; clone size: .; J gene: TRBJ2-5; V gene: TRBV28; CDR3 protein: CASSPQRERLETQYF; CDR3 DNA: TGTGCCAGCAGCCCTCAGCGGGAGCGATTAGAGACCCAGTACTTC
CDR3 length: 12; D gene: .; clone size: .; J gene: TRBJ1-1; V gene: TRBV6-6; CDR3 protein: CASTSVNTEAFF; CDR3 DNA: TGTGCCAGCACCTCAGTGAACACTGAAGCTTTCTTT
CDR3 length: 13; D gene: .; clone size: few; J gene: TRBJ2-3; V gene: TRBV7-9; CDR3 protein: CASSLGHGDTQYF; CDR3 DNA: TGTGCCAGCAGCTTAGGACACGGGGATACGCAGTATTTT
CDR3 length: 15; D gene: TRBD2; clone size: .; J gene: TRBJ2-1; V gene: TRBV6-8; CDR3 protein: CASSRSSGRYNEQFF; CDR3 DNA: TGTGCCAGCAGTAGGAGTAGCGGGAGGTACAATGAGCAGTTCTTC
CDR3 length: 12; D gene: .; clone size: few; J gene: TRBJ1-6; V gene: TRBV28; CDR3 protein: CASSLLGDPPDF; CDR3 DNA: TGTGCCAGCAGTTTACTGGGAGACCCACCAGACTTT
CDR3 length: 15; D gene: TRBD1; clone size: few; J gene: TRBJ2-2; V gene: TRBV7-2; CDR3 protein: CASSYRQGTTGELFF; CDR3 DNA: TGTGCCAGCAGCTACCGACAGGGAACCACCGGGGAGCTGTTTTTT
CDR3 length: 14; D gene: .; clone size: .; J gene: TRBJ2-3; V gene: TRBV6-4; CDR3 protein: CASRPTVGGVAQYF; CDR3 DNA: TGTGCCAGCAGGCCGACCGTAGGTGGAGTCGCGCAGTATTTT
CDR3 length: 15; D gene: TRBD2; clone size: few; J gene: TRBJ2-7; V gene: TRBV12-3/TRBV12-4; CDR3 protein: CASSLRGLAGEVQYF; CDR3 DNA: TGTGCCAGCAGTTTAAGAGGACTAGCGGGAGAGGTGCAGTACTTC
CDR3 length: 13; D gene: .; clone size: few; J gene: TRBJ1-2; V gene: TRBV5-1; CDR3 protein: CASSLGAGNGYTF; CDR3 DNA: TGCGCCAGCAGCCTGGGGGCCGGCAATGGCTACACCTTC